The entry below describes one T cell receptor (beta chain). What it binds is not known. This sample was taken from a study of T cells in Graves' hyperthyroidism and ophthalmopathy. As for the study in general: The authors collected peripheral blood at initial diagnosis, before any treatment.

Exclusion of a patient resulted from uncontrolled infection, other autoimmune disease, pregnancy or lactation. Germline-derived CDR1 and CDR2 are MGHRA and YSYEKL. The CDR3 consists of 15 residues. V lost 0 bases, J lost 3 bases, and 9 bases lay in between. Amplification targeted TCR beta CDR3 regions from RNA transcripts. In the first-round RT-PCR of the TCR CDR3, the HTBI primer set was used. TCRdb processed the multiplex PCR reads anew with MiXCR; each CDR3 protein has one entry. The repertoire includes about 640,000 distinct CDR3 sequences, more than 12% of them detected once, and around 13% sits in the top ten. Findings of the study overall: Researchers report that a 13 V-J model separated ophthalmopathy from stable hyperthyroidism.

The TCR sequence derives from a woman aged 50 to 60 with Graves' ophthalmopathy. The sequencing sample was made of blood. This chain connects TRBV4-1 to TRBJ1-5, with a possible D match to TRBD1 (5 bases). The CDR3: CASSQEGGLNQPQHF. CDR3 coding DNA: TGCGCCAGCAGCCAAGAGGGGGGTCTCAATCAGCCCCAGCATTTT.